Each of the 2 T cell receptor beta chains below was sequenced from the same sample in a study of blood T cell repertoires in COVID-19 (dated by TCRdb to 2020 to 2021). The library was produced with the immunoSEQ multiplex PCR assay. Drawn from immuneACCESS, this table holds only the in-frame rearrangements with V and J called that TCRdb kept. Clones are partly lost; checked studies trace under half to an unresolved V gene and leave the rest unexplained. For this sample there are 110,000 or so clones; 75% to 90% appear just once. Of the sample, 15% to 20% falls within the top ten clones. The material sequenced was peripheral blood. The receptors derive from a woman aged 55 to 70 with acute or convalescent COVID-19.

J is TRBJ1-1 and V is TRBV5-8, with D perhaps TRBD1 (5 bases). Per the germline V gene, CDR1 is SGHTS and CDR2 is YDEGEE. Trimming cost V 7 bases and J 5 bases, with 18 bases left between them. The CDR3 contains 14 residues. CDR3 region: CASCRRAVATEAFF. CDR3 bases: TGTGCCAGCTGCCGCAGGGCAGTCGCAACTGAAGCTTTCTTT.

This chain uses TRBV5-8 with TRBJ1-5; possibly TRBD1 for D (6 bases). CDR1 SGHTS and CDR2 YDEGEE come from the germline V gene. V shed 4 bases and J shed 7 bases, with 9 bases lying between them. This CDR3 has 12 amino acids. CDR3 sequence: CASSQGNQPQHF. The CDR3 DNA sequence: TGTGCCAGCAGCCAGGGGAACCAGCCCCAGCATTTT.